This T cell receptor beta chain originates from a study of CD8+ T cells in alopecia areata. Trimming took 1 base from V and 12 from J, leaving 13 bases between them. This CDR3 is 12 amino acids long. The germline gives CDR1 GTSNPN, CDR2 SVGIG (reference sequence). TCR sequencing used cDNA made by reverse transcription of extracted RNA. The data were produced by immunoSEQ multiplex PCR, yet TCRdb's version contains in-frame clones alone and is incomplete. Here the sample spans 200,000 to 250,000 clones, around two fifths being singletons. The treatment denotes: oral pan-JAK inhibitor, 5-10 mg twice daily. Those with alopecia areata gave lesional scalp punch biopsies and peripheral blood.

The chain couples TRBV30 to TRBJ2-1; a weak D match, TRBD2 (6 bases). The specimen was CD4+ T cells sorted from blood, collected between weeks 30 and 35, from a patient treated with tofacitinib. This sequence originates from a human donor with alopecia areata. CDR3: CAWSGLEKVQFF. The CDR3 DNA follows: TGTGCCTGGAGTGGACTAGAAAAAGTGCAGTTCTTC.